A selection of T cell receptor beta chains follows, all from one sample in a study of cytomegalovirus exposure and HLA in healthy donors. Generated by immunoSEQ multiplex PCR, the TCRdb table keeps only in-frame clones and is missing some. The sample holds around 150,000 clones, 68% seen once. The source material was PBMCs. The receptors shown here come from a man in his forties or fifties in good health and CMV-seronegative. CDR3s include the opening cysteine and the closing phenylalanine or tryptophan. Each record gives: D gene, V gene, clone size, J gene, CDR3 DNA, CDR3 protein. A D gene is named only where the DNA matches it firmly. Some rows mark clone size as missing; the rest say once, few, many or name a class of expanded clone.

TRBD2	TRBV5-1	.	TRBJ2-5	TGCGCCAGCAGCTCCCAGACTAGCGGGGGGGGTGAGACCCAGTACTTC	CASSSQTSGGGETQYF
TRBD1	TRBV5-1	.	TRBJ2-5	TGCGCCAGCAGCTTAATAGGGACAGGGGTGTTGGAGCAGTACTTC	CASSLIGTGVLEQYF
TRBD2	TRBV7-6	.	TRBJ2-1	TGTGCCAGCAGCCCCCGGACTAGCCTTGGCAATGAGCAGTTCTTC	CASSPRTSLGNEQFF
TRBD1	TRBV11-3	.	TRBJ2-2	TGTGCCAGCAGCCCGGACAGGGCGAACACCGGGGAGCTGTTTTTT	CASSPDRANTGELFF
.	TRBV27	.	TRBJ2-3	TGTGCCAGCAGTTTTGGTAGTAAGGGGCGGTTCACAGATACGCAGTATTTT	CASSFGSKGRFTDTQYF
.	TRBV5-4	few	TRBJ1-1	TGTGCCAGCAGCGGCCCGCCCCGGAACACTGAAGCTTTCTTT	CASSGPPRNTEAFF
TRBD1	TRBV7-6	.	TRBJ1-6	TGTGCCAGCAGCTTAGAGACAGGGGGCAATTCACCCCTCCACTTT	CASSLETGGNSPLHF
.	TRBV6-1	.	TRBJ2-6	TGTGCCAGCAGTGGAGGCAGTACTGGGGCCAACGTCCTGACTTTC	CASSGGSTGANVLTF
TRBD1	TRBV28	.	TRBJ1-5	TGTGCCAGCAGTTGGACAGGGTGGAATCAGCCCCAGCATTTT	CASSWTGWNQPQHF
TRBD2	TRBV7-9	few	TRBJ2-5	TGTGCCAGCAGTCTACCCGGGACTAGCGGGGGGGCCATGGAGACCCAGTACTTC	CASSLPGTSGGAMETQYF
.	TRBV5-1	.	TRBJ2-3	TGCGCCAGCAGCTCCGGTAGCACAGATACGCAGTATTTT	CASSSGSTDTQYF
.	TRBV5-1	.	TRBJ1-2	TGCGCCAGCAGCTTGTCCGAGGGCCTCTATGGCTACACCTTC	CASSLSEGLYGYTF
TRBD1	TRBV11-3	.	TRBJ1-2	TGTGCCAGCAGCTTTGACAGGGATAGACACAATCCTAACTATGGCTACACCTTC	CASSFDRDRHNPNYGYTF
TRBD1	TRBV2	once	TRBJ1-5	TGTGCCAGCAGCTTCGGACAGGGGGATAATCAGCCCCAGCATTTT	CASSFGQGDNQPQHF
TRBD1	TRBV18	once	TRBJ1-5	TGTGCCAGCTCACCAACATTGACAGGGGGGAACAATCAGCCCCAGCATTTT	CASSPTLTGGNNQPQHF
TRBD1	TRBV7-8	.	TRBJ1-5	TGTGCCAGCAGCTTAAGGGGGCTGGATAGCAATCAGCCCCAGCATTTT	CASSLRGLDSNQPQHF
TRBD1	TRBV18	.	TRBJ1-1	TGTGCCAGCTCACCACTGGCGACAGGGTTTAACACTGAAGCTTTCTTT	CASSPLATGFNTEAFF
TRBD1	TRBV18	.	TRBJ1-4	TGTGCCAGCTCACCGGGACAGCAATCAAATGAAAAACTGTTTTTT	CASSPGQQSNEKLFF
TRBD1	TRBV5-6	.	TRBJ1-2	TGTGCCAGCAGTTCCCCGGGACAGAGGATCCGGGGCTATGGCTACACCTTC	CASSSPGQRIRGYGYTF
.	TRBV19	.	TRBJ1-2	TGTGCCAGTAGCCTGTCGCCGGGGAACTATGGCTACACCTTC	CASSLSPGNYGYTF
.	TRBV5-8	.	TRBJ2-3	TGTGCCAGCAGCTTGGGGCCCTCTAGCACAGATACGCAGTATTTT	CASSLGPSSTDTQYF
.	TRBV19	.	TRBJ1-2	TGTGCCAGTAGTATAGATCTTGGTCAGACATTCTATGGCTACACCTTC	CASSIDLGQTFYGYTF
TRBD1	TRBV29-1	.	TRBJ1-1	TGCAGCGTTGATGGGACAGGGGGCGCGACTGAAGCTTTCTTT	CSVDGTGGATEAFF